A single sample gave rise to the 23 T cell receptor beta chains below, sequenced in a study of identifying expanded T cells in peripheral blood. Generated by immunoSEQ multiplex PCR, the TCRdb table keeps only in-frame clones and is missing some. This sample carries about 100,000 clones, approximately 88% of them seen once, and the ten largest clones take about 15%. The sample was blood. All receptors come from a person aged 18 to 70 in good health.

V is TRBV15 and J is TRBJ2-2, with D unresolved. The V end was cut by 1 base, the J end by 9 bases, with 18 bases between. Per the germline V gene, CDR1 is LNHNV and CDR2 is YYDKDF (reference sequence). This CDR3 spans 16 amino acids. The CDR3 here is CATSRAKVTWTRELFF. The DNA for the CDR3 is TGTGCCACCAGCAGAGCGAAGGTTACGTGGACCCGGGAGCTGTTTTTT.

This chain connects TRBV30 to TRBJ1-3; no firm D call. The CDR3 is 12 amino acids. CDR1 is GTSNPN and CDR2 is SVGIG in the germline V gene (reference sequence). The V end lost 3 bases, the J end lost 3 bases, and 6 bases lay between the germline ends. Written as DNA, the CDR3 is TGTGCCTGGAGGGTAATTGGAAACACCATATATTTT. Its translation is CAWRVIGNTIYF.

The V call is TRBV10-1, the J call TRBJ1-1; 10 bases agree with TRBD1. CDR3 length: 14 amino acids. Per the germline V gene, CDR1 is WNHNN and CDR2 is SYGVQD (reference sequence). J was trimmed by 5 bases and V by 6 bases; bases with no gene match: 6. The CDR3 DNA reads TGCGCCAGCAGCGGACAGGGGGGAAGGACTGAAGCTTTCTTT. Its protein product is CASSGQGGRTEAFF.

CDR3 coding DNA: TGTGCCAGCACCCGGACTAGCGGGGGCCCGGGGGAGACCCAGTACTTC. It codes for CASTRTSGGPGETQYF. The V call is TRBV7-2, the J call TRBJ2-5, with 13 bases matching TRBD2. The germline V gene has CDR1 SGHTA and CDR2 FQGNSA. The CDR3 has 16 amino acids. Trimming removed 7 bases from V and 5 bases from J; junction bases left unmatched: 10.

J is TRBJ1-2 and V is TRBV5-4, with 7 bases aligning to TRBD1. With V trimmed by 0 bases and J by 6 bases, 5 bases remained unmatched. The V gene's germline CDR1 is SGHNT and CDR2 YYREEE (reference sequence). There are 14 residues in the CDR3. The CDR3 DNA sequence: TGTGCCAGCAGCTTGGATGCAGGGGGGGATGGCTACACCTTC. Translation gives CASSLDAGGDGYTF.

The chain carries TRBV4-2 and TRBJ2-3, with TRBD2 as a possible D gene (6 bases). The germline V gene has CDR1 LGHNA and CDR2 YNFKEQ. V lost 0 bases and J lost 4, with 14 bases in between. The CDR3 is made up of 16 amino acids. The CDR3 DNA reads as TGTGCCAGCAGCCAAGAGGCGGGACCGTCGCCAGATACGCAGTATTTT. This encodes CASSQEAGPSPDTQYF.

The chain's CDR3 is CAWSLGVNTEAFF. For the CDR3, the DNA is TGTGCCTGGAGCCTAGGGGTGAACACTGAAGCTTTCTTT. The V call is TRBV30, the J call TRBJ1-1; TRBD1 is a possible D gene (5 bases). CDR1 is GTSNPN and CDR2 is SVGIG in the germline V gene (reference sequence). Between the trimmed V and J ends, which lost 3 bases and 0 bases, there was a span of 8 bases. The CDR3 length is 13 residues.

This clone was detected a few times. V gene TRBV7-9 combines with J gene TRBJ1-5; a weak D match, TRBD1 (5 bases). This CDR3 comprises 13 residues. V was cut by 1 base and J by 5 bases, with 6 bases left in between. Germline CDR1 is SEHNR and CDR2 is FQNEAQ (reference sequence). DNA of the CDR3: TGTGCCAGCAGCTTAGGAGGGGATCAGCCCCAGCATTTT. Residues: CASSLGGDQPQHF.

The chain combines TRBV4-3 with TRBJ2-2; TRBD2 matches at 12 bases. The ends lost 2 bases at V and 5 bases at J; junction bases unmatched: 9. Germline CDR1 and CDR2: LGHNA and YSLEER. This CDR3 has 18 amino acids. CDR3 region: CASSQLLAGGIRTGELFF. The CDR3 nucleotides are TGCGCCAGCAGCCAACTCCTAGCGGGGGGGATTCGGACCGGGGAGCTGTTTTTT.

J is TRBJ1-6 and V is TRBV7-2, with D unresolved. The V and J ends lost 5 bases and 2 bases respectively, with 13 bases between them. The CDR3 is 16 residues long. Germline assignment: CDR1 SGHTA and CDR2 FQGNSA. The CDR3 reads CASSPPGGPYNSPLHF. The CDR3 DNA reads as TGTGCCAGCAGCCCACCCGGAGGGCCCTATAATTCACCCCTCCACTTT. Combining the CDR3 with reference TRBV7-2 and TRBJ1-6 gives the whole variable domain GAGVSQSPSNKVTEKGKDVELRCDPISGHTALYWYRQSLGQGLEFLIYFQGNSAPDKSGLPSDRFSAERTGGSVSTLTIQRTQQEDSAVYLCASSPPGGPYNSPLHFGNGTRLTVT.

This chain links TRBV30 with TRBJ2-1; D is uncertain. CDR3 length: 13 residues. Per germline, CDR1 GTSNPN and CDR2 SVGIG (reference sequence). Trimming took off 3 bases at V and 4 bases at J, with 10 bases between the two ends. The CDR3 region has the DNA TGTGCCTGGAGAAAAGAGGTTTACAATGAGCAGTTCTTC. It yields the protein CAWRKEVYNEQFF.

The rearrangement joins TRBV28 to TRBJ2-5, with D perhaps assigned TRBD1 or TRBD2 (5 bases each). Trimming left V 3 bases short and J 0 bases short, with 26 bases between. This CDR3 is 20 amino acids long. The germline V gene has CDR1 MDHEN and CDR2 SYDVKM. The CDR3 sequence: CASSFASRGSGQMYQETQYF. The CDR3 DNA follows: TGTGCCAGCAGTTTTGCTTCGAGGGGTTCGGGGCAGATGTACCAAGAGACCCAGTACTTC.

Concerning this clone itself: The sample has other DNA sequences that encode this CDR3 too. The CDR3 DNA follows: TGTGCCAGCTCACCTCCCAGCCAAGAGACCCAGTACTTC. It codes for CASSPPSQETQYF. The chain joins TRBV18 to TRBJ2-5; no firm D call. The CDR3 is 13 residues long. With 3 bases removed from V and 1 base from J, the gap between germline ends came to 6 bases. Germline loops: CDR1 KGHSH, CDR2 LQKENI. The variable domain in full, completed from reference TRBV18 and TRBJ2-5, reads NAGVMQNPRHLVRRRGQEARLRCSPMKGHSHVYWYRQLPEEGLKFMVYLQKENIIDESGMPKERFSAEFPKEGPSILRIQQVVRGDSAAYFCASSPPSQETQYFGPGTRLLVL.

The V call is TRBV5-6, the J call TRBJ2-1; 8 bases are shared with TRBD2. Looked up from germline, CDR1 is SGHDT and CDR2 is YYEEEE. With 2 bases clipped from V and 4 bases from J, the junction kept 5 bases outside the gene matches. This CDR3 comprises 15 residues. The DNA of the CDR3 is TGTGCCAGCAGCTTAATAGCGGGGCCTTACAATGAGCAGTTCTTC. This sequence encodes CASSLIAGPYNEQFF.

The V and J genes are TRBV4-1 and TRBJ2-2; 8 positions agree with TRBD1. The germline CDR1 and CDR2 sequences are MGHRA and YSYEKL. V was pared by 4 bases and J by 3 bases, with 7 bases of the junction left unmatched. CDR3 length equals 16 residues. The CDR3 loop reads CASSPPRTGHTGELFF. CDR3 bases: TGCGCCAGCAGCCCCCCCCGGACAGGGCACACCGGGGAGCTGTTTTTT.

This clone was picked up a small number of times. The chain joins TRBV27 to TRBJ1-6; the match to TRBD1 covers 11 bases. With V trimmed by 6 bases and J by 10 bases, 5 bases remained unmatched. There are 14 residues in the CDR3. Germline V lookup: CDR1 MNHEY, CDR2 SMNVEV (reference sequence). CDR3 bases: TGTGCCAGCAGCCGGGGACAGGGGGGATCACCCCTCCACTTT. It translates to CASSRGQGGSPLHF.

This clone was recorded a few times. The CDR3 loop reads CASSAGVTYEQYF. The DNA of the CDR3 is TGTGCCAGCAGCGCAGGGGTGACCTACGAGCAGTACTTC. The chain joins TRBV5-6 to TRBJ2-7, with TRBD1 as a possible D gene (6 bases). In germline, CDR1 is SGHDT, CDR2 YYEEEE. The germline V and J ends were trimmed by 4 bases and 2 bases, with 10 bases remaining between them. The CDR3 runs to 13 residues.

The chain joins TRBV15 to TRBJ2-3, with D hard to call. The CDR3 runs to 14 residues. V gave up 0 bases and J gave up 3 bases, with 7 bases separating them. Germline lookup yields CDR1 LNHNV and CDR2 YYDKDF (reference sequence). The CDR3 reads CATSRDLGTDTQYF. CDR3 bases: TGTGCCACCAGCAGAGATCTGGGGACAGATACGCAGTATTTT.

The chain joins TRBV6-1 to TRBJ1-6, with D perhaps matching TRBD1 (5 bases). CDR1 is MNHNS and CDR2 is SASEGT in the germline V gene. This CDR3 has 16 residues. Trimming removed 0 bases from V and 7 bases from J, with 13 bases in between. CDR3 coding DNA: TGTGCCAGCAGTGAAGCCCCGGGACGGCGAAATTCACCCCTCCACTTT. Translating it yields CASSEAPGRRNSPLHF.

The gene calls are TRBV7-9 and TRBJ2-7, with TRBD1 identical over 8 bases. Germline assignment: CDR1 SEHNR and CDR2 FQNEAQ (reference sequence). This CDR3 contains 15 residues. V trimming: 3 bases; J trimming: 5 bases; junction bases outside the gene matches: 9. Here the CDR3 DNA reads TGTGCCAGCAGCTTGGGCCAGGGGGCCATCCACGAGCAGTACTTC. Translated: CASSLGQGAIHEQYF.

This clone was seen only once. CDR3 nucleotides: TGTGCCAGCTCAGCCTTAGGAACAGGGTTGAACGAGCAGTACTTC. Amino acids: CASSALGTGLNEQYF. The chain couples TRBV7-9 to TRBJ2-7; perhaps TRBD1 as D (6 bases). CDR3 size: 15 residues. Germline values: CDR1 SEHNR, CDR2 FQNEAQ (reference sequence). Between the trimmed V and J ends, which lost 8 bases and 5 bases, there was a span of 22 bases.

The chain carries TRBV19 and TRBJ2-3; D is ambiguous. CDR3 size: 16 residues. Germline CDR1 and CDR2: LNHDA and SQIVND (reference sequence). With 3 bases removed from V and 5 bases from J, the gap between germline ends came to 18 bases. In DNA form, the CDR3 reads TGTGCCAGTAGTATTGTTGGGTCCATGCCCCAAGATACGCAGTATTTT. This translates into CASSIVGSMPQDTQYF.

CDR3 DNA sequence: TGCAGTGCTAGGGGTTATGGCTACACCTTC. Translation gives CSARGYGYTF. The chain is built from TRBV20-1 and TRBJ1-2, with no clear D. V lost 3 bases and J 5 bases, leaving 4 bases between the germline ends. The CDR3 is 10 amino acids. Germline V gives CDR1 DFQATT, CDR2 SNEGSKA (reference sequence).